Included here is one T cell receptor beta chain sequence, with context. The V and J ends lost 10 bases and 9 bases respectively, with 15 bases between them. This CDR3 spans 11 amino acids. Germline CDR1 reads MDHEN; CDR2 reads SYDVKM. Generated by immunoSEQ multiplex PCR, the TCRdb table keeps only in-frame clones and is missing some. This sample yields 100,000 to 150,000 clones, of which approximately 90% are seen a single time; around a quarter belongs to the top ten. The entry originates in a study of blood T cell repertoires in COVID-19. The chain links TRBV28 to TRBJ1-1; TRBD1 might be the D (5 bases). The sequence was obtained from a man in his 70s with active or convalescent COVID-19. Sequencing used peripheral blood. For the CDR3, the DNA is TGTGCCACCATGGGGGGTGCACAAGCTTTCTTT. Translating gives CATMGGAQAFF.